This T cell receptor (beta chain) was documented in a study of T cells after yellow fever vaccination. TCRdb re-called the 5' RACE reads with MiXCR, one entry per CDR3 protein. The table has about 370,000 distinct CDR3 sequences, 11% seen once. Study-wide findings and caveats: CD4 and CD8 compartments shared a small share of clonotypes, likely from convergent recombination. Re-detected after boosting: most primary clones, 96% of CD4 and about 89% of CD8.

The V end lost 3 bases, the J end lost 7 bases, and 14 bases lay between the germline ends. This CDR3 spans 14 amino acids. Per germline, CDR1 SGDLS and CDR2 YYNGEE. This clonotype showed up just a few times. What it binds is not known. Source: PBMCs, taken on the day of the first yellow fever vaccination. The receptor's source is a man aged 18-30 years who received the YFV17D yellow fever vaccine. This sequence joins TRBV9 and TRBJ2-1; D is perhaps TRBD1 (5 bases). As DNA, the CDR3 is TGTGCCAGCAGCGCAGGGTTTATAGGAAATGAGCAGTTCTTC. Translating it yields CASSAGFIGNEQFF.